These 29 T cell receptor beta chains originate from one sample sequenced in a study of T cell responses to AZD1222 COVID-19 vaccine. The assay was immunoSEQ multiplex PCR, and TCRdb's table has in-frame clones only and misses some. The sample lists 110,000 to 150,000 clones, roughly nine tenths occurring once. Sequenced here: peripheral blood, sampled on day 0 of AZD1222 vaccination. These receptors were collected from an adult in good health.

The V call is TRBV18, the J call TRBJ1-3; possibly TRBD1 for D (6 bases). Germline-derived CDR1 and CDR2 are KGHSH and LQKENI. The CDR3 length is 17 residues. The V end lost 3 bases, the J end lost 1 base, and 16 bases lay between the germline ends. The CDR3 nucleotides read TGTGCCAGCTCACCCCTGGAGGGGGGCCATTCTGGAAACACCATATATTTT. It yields the protein CASSPLEGGHSGNTIYF.

This chain joins TRBV6-2 or TRBV6-3 and TRBJ2-1; 12 nucleotides line up with TRBD2. Trimming took 5 bases from V and 0 from J; bases not matched to a gene: 11. This CDR3 contains 19 residues. Germline CDR1 is MNHEY and CDR2 is SVGEGT. CDR3 DNA: TGTGCCAGCAGTCCGTTACTAGCGGGAGGCCTAAGCTCCTACAATGAGCAGTTCTTC. Its translation: CASSPLLAGGLSSYNEQFF.

The V and J genes are TRBV29-1 and TRBJ2-1; D is undetermined. The CDR3 totals 11 residues. Trimming cost V 6 bases and J 5 bases, with 8 bases left between them. CDR1 and CDR2 from the germline V gene are SQVTM and ANQGSEA. CDR3 protein: CSVEFNNEQFF. The CDR3 coding sequence is TGCAGCGTGGAGTTCAACAATGAGCAGTTCTTC.

The V gene is TRBV4-3, the J gene TRBJ1-4; unclear D gene. V was cut by 3 bases and J by 5 bases, with 10 bases left in between. The CDR3 is 14 amino acids. Germline V lookup: CDR1 LGHNA, CDR2 YSLEER. CDR3 protein: CASSQNRLNEKLFF. The CDR3 DNA follows: TGCGCCAGCAGCCAGAACCGACTAAATGAAAAACTGTTTTTT.

This clone was counted a few times. The CDR3 region has the DNA TGTGCCAGCTCCTTCGGGACAGGGGACACAGATACGCAGTATTTT. Protein: CASSFGTGDTDTQYF. This chain joins TRBV28 and TRBJ2-3, with TRBD1 matching 10 bases. With 8 bases clipped from V and 2 bases from J, the junction kept 7 bases outside the gene matches. The CDR3 extends over 15 amino acids. In germline, CDR1 is MDHEN, CDR2 SYDVKM.

This clone is a singleton in its sample. The rearrangement joins TRBV5-4 to TRBJ2-1; 10 positions agree with TRBD2. The germline CDR1 and CDR2 sequences are SGHNT and YYREEE (reference sequence). V lost 4 bases to trimming and J lost 3 bases; unmatched junction nucleotides: 10. The CDR3 runs to 17 residues. The CDR3, as DNA: TGTGCCAGCAGCCTAAAATTCAGCGGGGGGGACTACAATGAGCAGTTCTTC. Its protein product is CASSLKFSGGDYNEQFF.

The chain is built from TRBV11-3 and TRBJ2-3; D perhaps matches TRBD2 (6 bases). This CDR3 is built from 12 residues. Trimming left V 5 bases short and J 6 bases short, with 9 bases between. The germline V gene has CDR1 SGHNT and CDR2 YENEEA. CDR3 sequence reads: CASSRAGDTQYF. DNA of the CDR3: TGTGCCAGCAGCCGGGCGGGGGATACGCAGTATTTT.

The chain uses TRBV3-1 (or the pseudogene TRBV3-2) and TRBJ2-3; TRBD2 aligns across 8 bases. This CDR3 spans 15 amino acids. Looked up from germline, CDR1 is LGHDT and CDR2 is YNNKEL (reference sequence). Unmatched junction bases numbered 8, after V lost 3 bases and J lost 6 bases. The CDR3 DNA is TGTGCCAGCAGCCACGGGAGGGCCCTCGTGGATACGCAGTATTTT. Protein: CASSHGRALVDTQYF.

This clone was seen only once. This chain uses TRBV5-4 with TRBJ2-7; 11 bases line up with TRBD2. The CDR3 runs to 14 residues. The J segment lost 4 bases and the V segment lost 4 bases, leaving 4 bases of the junction unmatched. Germline-derived CDR1 and CDR2 are SGHNT and YYREEE (reference sequence). CDR3 sequence (DNA): TGTGCCAGCAGCCCCCTAGCGGGAGGATACGAGCAGTACTTC. Its translation is CASSPLAGGYEQYF. Variable domain in full (rest from reference TRBV5-4 and TRBJ2-7): ETGVTQSPTHLIKTRGQQVTLRCSSQSGHNTVSWYQQALGQGPQFIFQYYREEENGRGNFPPRFSGLQFPNYSSELNVNALELDDSALYLCASSPLAGGYEQYFGPGTRLTVT.

V is TRBV18 and J is TRBJ1-1; the D gene is possibly TRBD1 (5 bases). The CDR3 is 15 residues long. Germline-derived CDR1 and CDR2 are KGHSH and LQKENI. Trimming stripped 6 bases from V and 0 bases from J, with 14 bases between. Here the CDR3 DNA reads TGTGCCAGCTCGCGCAACCAAGGGGTGAACACTGAAGCTTTCTTT. This codes for CASSRNQGVNTEAFF.

The genes are TRBV27 and TRBJ2-5, with 8 nucleotides matching TRBD2. V lost 8 bases and J lost 8; bases outside the gene matches: 16. CDR1 and CDR2 (germline): MNHEY, SMNVEV (reference sequence). The CDR3 has 15 residues. The DNA for the CDR3 is TGTGCCAGCTCCGTTGGGGGACTAGTAAGAGAAACCCAGTACTTC. Encoded protein: CASSVGGLVRETQYF.

CDR3 protein: CASSPTGTLGYTF. The CDR3 nucleotides are TGTGCCAGCAGCCCCACAGGGACCCTAGGCTACACCTTC. The chain has TRBV28 and TRBJ1-2; possible D gene TRBD1, 6 bases. Germline V lookup: CDR1 MDHEN, CDR2 SYDVKM. Deletions cut 6 bases from V and 8 bases from J, with 16 bases between. The CDR3 is made up of 13 amino acids.

The rearrangement joins TRBV9 to TRBJ2-7, with D possibly matching TRBD1 (6 bases). Germline V gene sequence: CDR1 SGDLS, CDR2 YYNGEE. V dropped 4 bases and J dropped 4 bases, with 9 bases sitting between them. This CDR3 is 12 amino acids long. CDR3 residues: CASSPRGYEQYF. The DNA for the CDR3 is TGTGCCAGCAGCCCTAGGGGGTACGAGCAGTACTTC.

The chain is built from TRBV5-1 and TRBJ2-2; maybe TRBD2 (6 bases). Trimming took 5 bases from V and 0 from J, leaving 17 bases between them. The CDR3 loop spans 17 amino acids. CDR1 is SGHRS and CDR2 is YFSETQ in the germline V gene. The CDR3 sequence: CASRSPLGGTNTGELFF. The DNA of the CDR3 is TGCGCCAGCAGATCCCCCCTTGGCGGGACGAACACCGGGGAGCTGTTTTTT. Together with reference TRBV5-1 and TRBJ2-2, the CDR3 gives the full variable domain: KAGVTQTPRYLIKTRGQQVTLSCSPISGHRSVSWYQQTPGQGLQFLFEYFSETQRNKGNFPGRFSGRQFSNSRSEMNVSTLELGDSALYLCASRSPLGGTNTGELFFGEGSRLTVL.

DNA of the CDR3: TGTGCCAGCAGCGTAGTCCCAGAGGGCAATGAGCAGTTCTTC. It encodes CASSVVPEGNEQFF. This chain uses TRBV9 with TRBJ2-1; D is possibly TRBD2 (5 bases). The CDR3 loop spans 14 amino acids. The V and J ends lost 0 bases and 6 bases respectively, with 10 bases between them. Germline CDR1 and CDR2: SGDLS and YYNGEE.

This clone occurred once. The CDR3 sequence is CASSPLRLVRNEQFF. CDR3 sequence (DNA): TGCGCCAGCAGCCCCCTCCGACTAGTTCGCAATGAGCAGTTCTTC. The rearrangement uses TRBV5-1 and TRBJ2-1, with a tentative D call TRBD2 (6 bases). V shed 4 bases and J shed 6 bases, with 17 bases lying between them. The CDR3 has 15 residues. The germline gives CDR1 SGHRS, CDR2 YFSETQ.

The chain links TRBV25-1 to TRBJ1-1; 9 bases match TRBD1. CDR3 length equals 14 residues. Unmatched junction bases numbered 8, after V lost 6 bases and J lost 6 bases. Germline V lookup: CDR1 MGHDK, CDR2 SYGVNS. CDR3 amino acids: CASSGTGIRPEAFF. CDR3 nucleotides: TGTGCCAGCAGCGGGACAGGGATCAGACCTGAAGCTTTCTTT.

The V gene is TRBV24-1, the J gene TRBJ1-1, with unresolved D. This CDR3 comprises 10 residues. The germline gives CDR1 KGHDR, CDR2 SFDVKD. Trimming cost V 6 bases and J 10 bases, with 8 bases left between them. DNA for the CDR3: TGTGCCACCAGTCTCCTGGGAGCTTTCTTT. It yields the protein CATSLLGAFF.

This chain links TRBV2 with TRBJ1-1, with D hard to call. From germline, CDR1 is SNHLY and CDR2 FYNNEI. This CDR3 has 12 residues. V lost 6 bases and J lost 1, with 6 bases in between. The CDR3 DNA reads as TGTGCCAGCAGGGGCTGGAACACTGAAGCTTTCTTT. This sequence encodes CASRGWNTEAFF.

This chain connects TRBV15 to TRBJ2-1; D may be TRBD2 (5 bases). Looked up from germline, CDR1 is LNHNV and CDR2 is YYDKDF (reference sequence). Trimming left V 1 base short and J 7 bases short, with 8 bases between. The CDR3 consists of 13 residues. The CDR3 loop reads CATSRGIANEQFF. CDR3 in DNA: TGTGCCACCAGCAGAGGCATAGCGAATGAGCAGTTCTTC.

The gene calls are TRBV7-3 and TRBJ2-1; 7 positions agree with TRBD2. Germline V gene lookup returns CDR1 SGHTA and CDR2 FQGTGA. Trimming at V came to 5 bases and at J to 3 bases, leaving 10 bases not matched to a gene. The CDR3 is 16 residues long. CDR3 sequence reads: CASSPGTNPFYNEQFF. CDR3 bases: TGTGCCAGCAGCCCGGGGACTAACCCATTCTACAATGAGCAGTTCTTC.

The J gene is TRBJ1-2, the V gene TRBV5-4, with D perhaps matching TRBD1 (5 bases). The CDR3 length is 13 residues. Germline CDR1 and CDR2: SGHNT and YYREEE (reference sequence). The germline V and J ends were trimmed by 2 bases and 8 bases, with 13 bases remaining between them. CDR3 sequence reads: CASSFSGFGGYTF. As DNA, the CDR3 is TGTGCCAGCAGCTTCTCAGGGTTTGGGGGCTACACCTTC. Combining the CDR3 with reference TRBV5-4 and TRBJ1-2 gives the whole variable domain ETGVTQSPTHLIKTRGQQVTLRCSSQSGHNTVSWYQQALGQGPQFIFQYYREEENGRGNFPPRFSGLQFPNYSSELNVNALELDDSALYLCASSFSGFGGYTFGSGTRLTVV.

V is TRBV6-5 and J is TRBJ2-7; no firm D call. The germline gives CDR1 MNHEY, CDR2 SVGAGI. The CDR3 runs 12 residues. V was pared by 6 bases and J by 3 bases, with 9 bases between. The CDR3 coding sequence is TGTGCCAGCAGCTTCAACCGCTACGAGCAGTACTTC. Residues: CASSFNRYEQYF.

The V and J genes are TRBV5-6 and TRBJ2-3; 7 bases align to TRBD2. The germline V gene has CDR1 SGHDT and CDR2 YYEEEE. The V and J ends lost 3 bases and 2 bases, in that order; junction bases with no gene match: 3. This CDR3 comprises 14 residues. The CDR3 DNA follows: TGTGCCAGCAGCTGGGGGAGGGTCACAGATACGCAGTATTTT. Translated, it gives CASSWGRVTDTQYF. The whole variable domain, filled in from reference TRBV5-6 and TRBJ2-3, reads DAGVTQSPTHLIKTRGQQVTLRCSPKSGHDTVSWYQQALGQGPQFIFQYYEEEERQRGNFPDRFSGHQFPNYSSELNVNALLLGDSALYLCASSWGRVTDTQYFGPGTRLTVL.

The chain carries TRBV3-1 (or the pseudogene TRBV3-2) and TRBJ1-2; 7 bases map to TRBD1. Germline V gene sequence: CDR1 LGHDT, CDR2 YNNKEL (reference sequence). With V trimmed by 1 base and J by 8 bases, 10 bases remained unmatched. The CDR3 has 15 amino acids. CDR3 loop: CASSQGQGAGGGYTF. In DNA form, the CDR3 reads TGTGCCAGCAGCCAAGGACAGGGCGCCGGAGGGGGCTACACCTTC.

V is TRBV18 and J is TRBJ2-1; the D gene is possibly TRBD1 (5 bases). Germline V gene lookup returns CDR1 KGHSH and CDR2 LQKENI. Trimming took off 1 base at V and 0 bases at J, with 10 bases between the two ends. The CDR3 extends over 16 amino acids. CDR3 DNA sequence: TGTGCCAGCTCACCACAAGCCAGGGTCTCCTACAATGAGCAGTTCTTC. As protein: CASSPQARVSYNEQFF.

This clone was detected once. The chain employs TRBV19 and TRBJ1-6, with D maybe TRBD1 (6 bases). V lost 8 bases and J 10 bases, leaving 15 bases between the germline ends. The V gene's germline CDR1 is LNHDA and CDR2 SQIVND (reference sequence). This CDR3 spans 13 amino acids. Here the CDR3 reads CASSPGTTSPLHF. CDR3 bases: TGTGCCAGTTCACCCGGGACAACCTCACCCCTCCACTTT.

The chain carries TRBV30 and TRBJ1-5, with D possibly being TRBD1 (5 bases). CDR1 and CDR2 from the germline V gene are GTSNPN and SVGIG (reference sequence). V lost 1 base to trimming and J lost 1 base, with 11 bases between them. The CDR3 extends over 15 amino acids. The CDR3 DNA reads TGTGCCTGGAGTGGCGGGACGCTGAGCAATCAGCCCCAGCATTTT. Amino acids: CAWSGGTLSNQPQHF.

This clone was seen many times. The chain recombines TRBV6-5 with TRBJ2-2; tentatively, D is TRBD1 (5 bases). The germline V gene encodes CDR1 MNHEY and CDR2 SVGAGI. There are 15 residues in the CDR3. V dropped 10 bases and J dropped 5 bases, with 20 bases sitting between them. The CDR3 is CATLPQQGSTGELFF. The CDR3 DNA sequence: TGTGCCACCCTTCCGCAGCAGGGCTCTACCGGGGAGCTGTTTTTT.